The 27 T cell receptor beta chains below all came from one sample that was sequenced in a study of CD8+CD57+ T cells in acquired aplastic anemia. Genomic DNA, serving as template, underwent TCR beta VDJ and CDR3 profiling. TCRdb fed the reads into MiXCR, producing one record per CDR3 protein. In the table there are approximately 190,000 distinct CDR3 sequences, around 45% of which are singletons. All patients picked for sequencing had shown, by flow cytometry, an expansion of CD8+CD57+ cells. The sample consisted of sorted CD4+, CD8+, or CD8+CD57+ T cells (not recorded which) from PBMCs. All receptors come from a human donor with aplastic anemia.

Comments on this clonotype: The CDR3 ends on some other residue instead of the conserved phenylalanine or tryptophan, so this is likely a read error. This chain connects TRBV19 to TRBJ2-7; D is undetermined. Trimming took 6 bases from V and 0 from J, leaving 9 bases between them. Germline V lookup: CDR1 LNHDA, CDR2 SQIVND (reference sequence). This CDR3 spans 13 amino acids. The CDR3 spells CASSATDSYEQYL. Here the CDR3 DNA reads TGTGCCAGTAGCGCGACGGACTCCTACGAGCAGTACCTC.

The rearrangement uses TRBV7-9 and TRBJ1-4, with no clear D. The length of the CDR3 is 13 residues. CDR1 and CDR2 (germline): SEHNR, FQNEAQ (reference sequence). Trimming removed 4 bases from V and 3 bases from J, with 6 bases in between. The CDR3: CASSWGSNEKLFF. CDR3 nucleotides: TGTGCCAGCAGCTGGGGATCTAATGAAAAACTGTTTTTT.

V is TRBV19 and J is TRBJ1-1; D unresolved. Germline assignment: CDR1 LNHDA and CDR2 SQIVND (reference sequence). This CDR3 spans 12 amino acids. Trimming removed 7 bases at V and 3 bases at J, with 9 bases between. CDR3 DNA sequence: TGTGCCAGTATAAGGCGCTACACTGAAGCTTTCTTT. It encodes CASIRRYTEAFF.

The sample holds many counts of this clonotype. The chain recombines TRBV5-1 with TRBJ1-6; 7 bases agree with TRBD1. The junction had 7 bases not matched to a gene; V was cut back by 0 bases and J by 4 bases. The CDR3 sequence is 17 residues long. Germline assignment: CDR1 SGHRS and CDR2 YFSETQ. The CDR3 protein is CASSLGPPGQYNSPLHF. The CDR3, as DNA: TGCGCCAGCAGCTTGGGGCCCCCGGGACAGTATAATTCACCCCTCCACTTT.

This clonotype was counted between two and nine times. The CDR3 DNA reads TGTGCCATCAGGGCGGGCAGCATGAACACTGAAGCTTTCTTT. Its translation is CAIRAGSMNTEAFF. The gene calls are TRBV10-3 and TRBJ1-1; D gene uncertain. Trimming shortened V by 6 bases and J by 0 bases, and 11 bases separated the two germline ends. The germline gives CDR1 ENHRY, CDR2 SYGVKD. The CDR3 is 14 residues long.

This clonotype was counted many times. The V gene is TRBV29-1, the J gene TRBJ2-1, with D tentatively TRBD2 (7 bases). The CDR3 runs to 13 residues. Germline V gene lookup returns CDR1 SQVTM and CDR2 ANQGSEA. V was clipped by 8 bases and J by 5 bases, with 16 bases between them. The CDR3 sequence is CSTERGHNNEQFF. For the CDR3, the DNA is TGCAGCACCGAGCGGGGACACAACAATGAGCAGTTCTTC.

A word on this clonotype: Germline is not matched at one junction end, which may reflect a read error. The chain links TRBV12-3 or TRBV12-4 to TRBJ1-1, with TRBD1 as a possible D gene (5 bases). CDR3 length: 15 residues. Written as DNA, the CDR3 is TGTGCCAGCAGTTTATCAGGGCCTCGGAACACTGAAGCTTTCTTC. Translation: CASSLSGPRNTEAFF.

This chain joins TRBV15 and TRBJ1-1; possibly TRBD1 for D (5 bases). Trimming took 1 base from V and 3 from J, leaving 9 bases between them. CDR1 and CDR2 (germline): LNHNV, YYDKDF (reference sequence). The CDR3 spans 14 residues. Here the CDR3 reads CATSRVGRDTEAFF. In DNA, the CDR3 is TGTGCCACCAGCAGAGTAGGCAGGGACACTGAAGCTTTCTTT.

This clonotype has a count of ten or more. The chain employs TRBV6-1 and TRBJ2-7, with TRBD1 matching over 9 bases. This CDR3 spans 15 amino acids. Germline CDR1 and CDR2: MNHNS and SASEGT. The J segment lost 3 bases and the V segment lost 6 bases, leaving 9 bases of the junction unmatched. As DNA, the CDR3 is TGTGCCAGCAGAGGGTACAGGGGGCGCGTCTACGAGCAGTACTTC. This sequence encodes CASRGYRGRVYEQYF.

This clonotype showed up many times. The rearrangement joins TRBV9 to TRBJ2-5; D ambiguous. This CDR3 contains 14 residues. V gave up 3 bases and J gave up 5 bases, with 14 bases separating them. Germline V gene sequence: CDR1 SGDLS, CDR2 YYNGEE. The CDR3 DNA is TGTGCCAGCAGCGCCGACCTTTTGGGGGAGACCCAGTACTTC. Translated: CASSADLLGETQYF. The full variable domain, its missing parts supplied by reference TRBV9 and TRBJ2-5, is DSGVTQTPKHLITATGQRVTLRCSPRSGDLSVYWYQQSLDQGLQFLIQYYNGEERAKGNILERFSAQQFPDLHSELNLSSLELGDSALYFCASSADLLGETQYFGPGTRLLVL.

The count of this clonotype is one. The chain joins TRBV11-2 to TRBJ2-1; no firm D call. Between the trimmed V and J ends, which lost 1 base and 8 bases, there was a span of 6 bases. Germline CDR1 is SGHAT and CDR2 is FQNNGV. The CDR3 extends over 12 amino acids. The CDR3: CASSLASDEQFF. For the CDR3, the DNA is TGTGCCAGCAGCTTAGCGTCGGATGAGCAGTTCTTC.

This clonotype appeared many times. This rearrangement joins TRBV4-3 to TRBJ2-5; 15 bases are shared with TRBD2. Per the germline V gene, CDR1 is LGHNA and CDR2 is YSLEER. This CDR3 is 17 amino acids long. Trimming at V came to 1 base and at J to 5 bases, leaving 5 bases not matched to a gene. Here the CDR3 DNA reads TGCGCCAGCAGCCAAGGGACTAGCGGGAGGGCCGGGGAGACCCAGTACTTC. This gives the protein CASSQGTSGRAGETQYF.

The J gene is TRBJ2-7, the V gene TRBV7-2, with 7 nucleotides matching TRBD1. This CDR3 region has 13 residues. Germline loops: CDR1 SGHTA, CDR2 FQGNSA. J lost 0 bases, V lost 5 bases, and 1 base had no gene match. The DNA of the CDR3 is TGTGCCAGCAGCGGACAGGTCTCCTACGAGCAGTACTTC. This translates into CASSGQVSYEQYF.

This chain connects TRBV9 to TRBJ2-7; D call uncertain. This CDR3 has 10 residues. The germline V gene has CDR1 SGDLS and CDR2 YYNGEE. With 3 bases removed from V and 8 bases from J, the gap between germline ends came to 6 bases. CDR3 DNA sequence: TGTGCCAGCAGCGGGTATAAGCAGTACTTC. Translated, it gives CASSGYKQYF.

The chain links TRBV7-2 to TRBJ1-5; 9 nucleotides match TRBD1. Unmatched junction bases numbered 5, after V lost 4 bases and J lost 7 bases. Per the germline V gene, CDR1 is SGHTA and CDR2 is FQGNSA. This CDR3 has 14 amino acids. CDR3 nucleotides: TGTGCCAGCAGCTCACAGGGGGCCGGACAGCCCCAGCATTTT. It encodes CASSSQGAGQPQHF.

The chain links TRBV7-3 to TRBJ1-1; no definite D call. CDR3 length: 12 amino acids. CDR1 and CDR2 from the germline V gene are SGHTA and FQGTGA. V gave up 2 bases and J gave up 5 bases, with 6 bases separating them. CDR3 residues: CASSLDPTEAFF. The CDR3, as DNA: TGTGCCAGCAGCTTAGACCCAACTGAAGCTTTCTTT.

This clonotype was seen ten or more times. This chain connects TRBV7-2 to TRBJ1-1; D unclear. This CDR3 has 13 amino acids. Germline values: CDR1 SGHTA, CDR2 FQGNSA. With 5 bases removed from V and 11 bases from J, the gap between germline ends came to 18 bases. CDR3 protein: CASSPTFWDVAFF. The CDR3 nucleotides are TGTGCCAGCAGCCCCACTTTTTGGGATGTGGCTTTCTTT.

In its sample, this clonotype was seen once. The chain uses TRBV7-9 and TRBJ1-2, with D perhaps matching TRBD1 (6 bases). The ends were cut back, 3 bases at V and 8 bases at J, with 10 bases in the middle. CDR1 and CDR2 (germline): SEHNR, FQNEAQ (reference sequence). The CDR3 extends over 12 amino acids. CDR3 protein: CASSFAGEGYTF. CDR3 nucleotides: TGTGCCAGCAGCTTTGCAGGGGAGGGCTACACCTTC.

This clonotype came up many times. V is TRBV20-1 and J is TRBJ2-7, with 7 bases matching TRBD2. Germline V gene data show CDR1 as DFQATT and CDR2 as SNEGSKA (reference sequence). CDR3 length: 14 residues. The trim removed 0 bases at V and 2 bases at J, leaving 4 bases unmatched. DNA for the CDR3: TGCAGTGCTAGAGATGGGGCGGGAGCCTACGAGCAGTACTTC. Protein product: CSARDGAGAYEQYF.

This clonotype was seen many times. The gene calls are TRBV5-6 and TRBJ2-2; no definite D call. The CDR3 loop spans 15 amino acids. Germline CDR1 is SGHDT and CDR2 is YYEEEE. The V end lost 4 bases, the J end lost 4 bases, and 14 bases lay between the germline ends. In DNA, the CDR3 is TGTGCCAGCAGCCCGGCTGGGTCTGCCACCGGGGAGCTGTTTTTT. It is translated as CASSPAGSATGELFF.

As regards this clonotype: At one end the junction does not follow the germline gene, possibly because of a read error. The gene calls are TRBV5-1 and TRBJ2-5; no clear D. The V gene's germline CDR1 is SGHRS and CDR2 YFSETQ. This CDR3 spans 13 amino acids. The CDR3 spells CAGSFQVEETQYF. CDR3 DNA sequence: TGCGCCGGCAGCTTTCAGGTAGAAGAGACCCAGTACTTC. Based on the CDR3 plus reference TRBV5-1 and TRBJ2-5, the full variable domain is KAGVTQTPRYLIKTRGQQVTLSCSPISGHRSVSWYQQTPGQGLQFLFEYFSETQRNKGNFPGRFSGRQFSNSRSEMNVSTLELGDSALYLCAGSFQVEETQYFGPGTRLLVL.

In this sample, this clonotype turned up many times. This chain links TRBV5-4 with TRBJ2-7; the D gene is possibly TRBD2 (6 bases). Germline V gene lookup returns CDR1 SGHNT and CDR2 YYREEE (reference sequence). Trimming shortened V by 4 bases and J by 2 bases, and 13 bases separated the two germline ends. The CDR3 runs 14 residues. The chain's CDR3 is CASSHGTSPYEQYF. The CDR3 region has the DNA TGTGCCAGCAGCCACGGGACTTCCCCCTACGAGCAGTACTTC.

This clonotype was seen repeatedly, ten times or more. The genes are TRBV5-6 and TRBJ2-1; 7 bases agree with TRBD1. This CDR3 spans 13 amino acids. Germline V gives CDR1 SGHDT, CDR2 YYEEEE. V shed 4 bases, J shed 8 bases, and the junction held 6 bases outside the gene matches. The CDR3 DNA reads TGTGCCAGCAGCAGACAGGGCATCCATGAGCAGTTCTTC. It encodes CASSRQGIHEQFF.

The chain recombines TRBV12-5 with TRBJ2-3; TRBD1 matches 7 bases. Germline values: CDR1 LGHNT, CDR2 FRNRAP. There are 14 residues in the CDR3. V was clipped by 4 bases and J by 2 bases; unmatched bases: 3. The CDR3 DNA reads as TGTGCTAGTGGTTGGGGGACAGCCACAGATACGCAGTATTTT. It specifies CASGWGTATDTQYF.

This chain uses TRBV20-1 with TRBJ1-2; D perhaps matches TRBD1 (5 bases). From germline, CDR1 is DFQATT and CDR2 SNEGSKA (reference sequence). The CDR3 totals 11 residues. Deletions cut 4 bases from V and 6 bases from J, with 9 bases between. The CDR3 nucleotides read TGCAGTGCTACAGGGTACGATGGCTACACCTTC. Its protein is CSATGYDGYTF.

To note about this clonotype: A much larger clonotype is one base distant, so this may be a read error. The chain recombines TRBV2 with TRBJ1-2; tentative D call: TRBD1 (6 bases). V was cut by 6 bases and J by 8 bases, with 13 bases left in between. The CDR3 spans 12 residues. The germline CDR1 and CDR2 sequences are SNHLY and FYNNEI. In DNA, the CDR3 is TGTGCCAGCAGGGGGTCTGGGGGCGGCTACACCTTC. Protein: CASRGSGGGYTF.

The J gene is TRBJ1-6, the V gene TRBV4-2; 7 bases align to TRBD1. The CDR3 runs to 17 residues. V was clipped by 0 bases and J by 6 bases; unmatched bases: 8. Germline CDR1 reads LGHNA; CDR2 reads YNFKEQ. Here the CDR3 DNA reads TGTGCCAGCAGCCAAGAAAGGAGCCGGGACAGTAATTCACCCCTCCACTTT. Its protein product is CASSQERSRDSNSPLHF.